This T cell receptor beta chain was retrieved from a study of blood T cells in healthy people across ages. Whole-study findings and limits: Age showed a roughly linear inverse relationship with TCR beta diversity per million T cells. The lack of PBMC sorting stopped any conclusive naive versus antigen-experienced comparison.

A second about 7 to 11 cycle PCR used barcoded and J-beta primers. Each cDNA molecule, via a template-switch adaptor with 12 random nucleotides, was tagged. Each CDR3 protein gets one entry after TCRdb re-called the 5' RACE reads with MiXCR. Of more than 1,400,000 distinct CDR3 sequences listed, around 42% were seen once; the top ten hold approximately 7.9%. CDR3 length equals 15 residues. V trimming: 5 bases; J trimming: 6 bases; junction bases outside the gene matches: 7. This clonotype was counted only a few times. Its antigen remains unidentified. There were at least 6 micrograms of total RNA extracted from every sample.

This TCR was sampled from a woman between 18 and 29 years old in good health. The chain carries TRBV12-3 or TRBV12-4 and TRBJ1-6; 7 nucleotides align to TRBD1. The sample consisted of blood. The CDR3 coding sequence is TGTGCCAGCAGTCCATCGACAGGGATTAATTCACCCCTCCACTTT. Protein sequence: CASSPSTGINSPLHF.